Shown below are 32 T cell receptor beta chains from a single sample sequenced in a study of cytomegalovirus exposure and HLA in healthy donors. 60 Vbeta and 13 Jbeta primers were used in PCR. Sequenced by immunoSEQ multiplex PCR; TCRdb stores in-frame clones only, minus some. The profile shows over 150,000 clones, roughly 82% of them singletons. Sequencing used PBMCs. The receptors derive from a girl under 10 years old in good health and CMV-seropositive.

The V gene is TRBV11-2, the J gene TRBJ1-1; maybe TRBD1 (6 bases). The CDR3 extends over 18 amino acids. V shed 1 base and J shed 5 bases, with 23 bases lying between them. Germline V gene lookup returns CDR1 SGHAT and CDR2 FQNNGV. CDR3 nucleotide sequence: TGTGCCAGCAGCTTAGTGGCGGGTGGGGGGGCTCTCAATACTGAAGCTTTCTTT. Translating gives CASSLVAGGGALNTEAFF.

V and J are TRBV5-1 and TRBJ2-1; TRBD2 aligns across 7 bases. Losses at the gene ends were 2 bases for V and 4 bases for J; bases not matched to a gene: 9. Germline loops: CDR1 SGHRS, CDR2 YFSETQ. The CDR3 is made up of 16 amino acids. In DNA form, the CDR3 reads TGCGCCAGCAGCTTCGAAGGAGGACTAGGGTACAATGAGCAGTTCTTC. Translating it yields CASSFEGGLGYNEQFF.

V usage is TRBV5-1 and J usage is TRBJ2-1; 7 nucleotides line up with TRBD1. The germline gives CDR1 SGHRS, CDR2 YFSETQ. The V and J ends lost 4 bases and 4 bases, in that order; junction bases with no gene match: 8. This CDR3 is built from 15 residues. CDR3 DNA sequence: TGCGCCAGCAGCCTCCGGGACAGTTTATACAATGAGCAGTTCTTC. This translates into CASSLRDSLYNEQFF.

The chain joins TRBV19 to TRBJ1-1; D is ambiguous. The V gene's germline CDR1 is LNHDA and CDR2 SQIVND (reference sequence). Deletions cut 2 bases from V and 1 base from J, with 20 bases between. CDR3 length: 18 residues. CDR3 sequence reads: CASSINLGDYWENTEAFF. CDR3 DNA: TGTGCCAGTAGTATAAATTTGGGAGACTACTGGGAGAACACTGAAGCTTTCTTT. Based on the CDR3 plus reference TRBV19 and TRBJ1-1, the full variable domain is DGGITQSPKYLFRKEGQNVTLSCEQNLNHDAMYWYRQDPGQGLRLIYYSQIVNDFQKGDIAEGYSVSREKKESFPLTVTSAQKNPTAFYLCASSINLGDYWENTEAFFGQGTRLTVV.

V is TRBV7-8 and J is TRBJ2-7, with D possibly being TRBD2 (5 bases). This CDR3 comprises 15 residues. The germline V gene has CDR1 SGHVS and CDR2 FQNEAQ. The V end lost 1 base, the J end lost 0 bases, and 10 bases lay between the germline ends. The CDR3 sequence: CASSLVAADSYEQYF. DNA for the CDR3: TGTGCCAGCAGCTTAGTTGCAGCGGACTCCTACGAGCAGTACTTC.

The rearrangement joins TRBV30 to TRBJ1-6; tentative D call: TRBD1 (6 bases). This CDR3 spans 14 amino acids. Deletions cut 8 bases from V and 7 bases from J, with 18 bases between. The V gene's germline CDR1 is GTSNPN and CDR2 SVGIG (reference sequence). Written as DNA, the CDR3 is TGTGCCGGGACGTGGACAGCAGTGAATTCACCCCTCCACTTT. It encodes CAGTWTAVNSPLHF.

In DNA form, the CDR3 reads TGTGCCAGCAGTCCCAAGGGGGCGCCGAGCACAGATACGCAGTATTTT. Translated, it gives CASSPKGAPSTDTQYF. The V call is TRBV27, the J call TRBJ2-3, with TRBD1 matching 7 bases. The V and J ends lost 5 bases and 0 bases, in that order; junction bases with no gene match: 8. The CDR3 has 16 residues. The germline gives CDR1 MNHEY, CDR2 SMNVEV (reference sequence).

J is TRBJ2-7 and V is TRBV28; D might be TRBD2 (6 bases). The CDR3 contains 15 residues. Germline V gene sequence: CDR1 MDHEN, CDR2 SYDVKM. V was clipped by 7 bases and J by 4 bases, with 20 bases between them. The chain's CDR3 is CASTASARFGYEQYF. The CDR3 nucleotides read TGTGCCAGCACCGCTAGCGCGCGATTCGGGTACGAGCAGTACTTC.

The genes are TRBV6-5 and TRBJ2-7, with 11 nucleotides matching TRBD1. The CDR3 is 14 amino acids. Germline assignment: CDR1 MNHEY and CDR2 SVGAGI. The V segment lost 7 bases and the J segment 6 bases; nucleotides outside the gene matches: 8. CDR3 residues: CASTSDRGRPEQYF. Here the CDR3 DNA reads TGTGCCAGCACCTCGGACAGGGGGCGCCCCGAGCAGTACTTC.

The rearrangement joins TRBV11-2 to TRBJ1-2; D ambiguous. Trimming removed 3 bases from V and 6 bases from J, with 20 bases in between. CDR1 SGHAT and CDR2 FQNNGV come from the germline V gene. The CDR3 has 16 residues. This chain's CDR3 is CASSFLAVHRQDGYTF. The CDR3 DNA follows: TGTGCCAGCAGCTTTCTAGCCGTACACCGGCAGGATGGCTACACCTTC.

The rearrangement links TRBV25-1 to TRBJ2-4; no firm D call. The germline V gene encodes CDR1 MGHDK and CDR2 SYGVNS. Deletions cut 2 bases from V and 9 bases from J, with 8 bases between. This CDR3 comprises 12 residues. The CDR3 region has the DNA TGTGCCAGCAGTGAAGATCGGAGCATTCAGTACTTC. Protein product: CASSEDRSIQYF.

The CDR3 sequence is CASGLNTGGEDTQYF. The CDR3 coding sequence is TGTGCTAGTGGTTTGAACACAGGGGGTGAAGATACGCAGTATTTT. The chain joins TRBV12-5 to TRBJ2-3, with 8 bases matching TRBD1. J was trimmed by 5 bases and V by 2 bases; bases with no gene match: 6. The CDR3 runs 15 residues. The germline CDR1 and CDR2 sequences are LGHNT and FRNRAP.

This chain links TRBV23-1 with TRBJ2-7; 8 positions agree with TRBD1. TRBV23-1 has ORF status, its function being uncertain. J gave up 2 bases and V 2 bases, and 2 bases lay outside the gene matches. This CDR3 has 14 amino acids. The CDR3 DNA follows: TGCGCCAGCAGTCAAAGGGACAGGCCCTACGAGCAGTACTTC. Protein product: CASSQRDRPYEQYF.

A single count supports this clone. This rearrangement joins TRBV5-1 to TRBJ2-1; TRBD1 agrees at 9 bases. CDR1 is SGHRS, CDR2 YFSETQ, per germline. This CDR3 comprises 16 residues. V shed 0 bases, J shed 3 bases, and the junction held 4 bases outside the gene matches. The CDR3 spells CASSLVGQGFYNEQFF. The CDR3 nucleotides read TGCGCCAGCAGCTTGGTGGGACAGGGATTCTACAATGAGCAGTTCTTC.

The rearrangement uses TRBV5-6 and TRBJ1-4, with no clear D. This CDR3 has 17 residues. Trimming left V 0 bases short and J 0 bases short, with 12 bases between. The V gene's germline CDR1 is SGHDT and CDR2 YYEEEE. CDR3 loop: CASSLGAAPTTNEKLFF. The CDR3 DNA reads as TGTGCCAGCAGCTTGGGGGCAGCCCCAACAACTAATGAAAAACTGTTTTTT.

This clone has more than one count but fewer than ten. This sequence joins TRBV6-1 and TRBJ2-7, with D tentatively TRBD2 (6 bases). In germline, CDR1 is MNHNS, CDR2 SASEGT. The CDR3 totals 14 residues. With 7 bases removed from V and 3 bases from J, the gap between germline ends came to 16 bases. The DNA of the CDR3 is TGTGCCAGCAATCTGAACGGGGGAGACTACGAGCAGTACTTC. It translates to CASNLNGGDYEQYF.

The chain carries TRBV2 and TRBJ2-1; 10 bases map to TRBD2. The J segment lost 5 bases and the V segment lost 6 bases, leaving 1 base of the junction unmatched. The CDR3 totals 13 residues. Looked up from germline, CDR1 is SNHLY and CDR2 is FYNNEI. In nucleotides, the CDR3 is TGTGCCAGCAGAGGACTAGCGGACAATGAGCAGTTCTTC. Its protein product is CASRGLADNEQFF.

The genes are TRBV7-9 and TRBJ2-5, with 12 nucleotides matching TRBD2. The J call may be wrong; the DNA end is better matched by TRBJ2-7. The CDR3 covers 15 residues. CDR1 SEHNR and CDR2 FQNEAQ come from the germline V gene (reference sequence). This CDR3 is CASSLARLAGDEQYF. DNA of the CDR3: TGTGCCAGCAGCTTAGCCCGACTAGCGGGAGACGAGCAGTACTTC.

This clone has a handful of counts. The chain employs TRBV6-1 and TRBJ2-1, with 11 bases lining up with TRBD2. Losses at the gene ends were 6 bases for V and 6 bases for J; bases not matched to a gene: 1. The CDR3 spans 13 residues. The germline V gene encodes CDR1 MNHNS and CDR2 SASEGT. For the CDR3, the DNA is TGTGCCAGCAGACTAGCGGGAGTCAATGAGCAGTTCTTC. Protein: CASRLAGVNEQFF.

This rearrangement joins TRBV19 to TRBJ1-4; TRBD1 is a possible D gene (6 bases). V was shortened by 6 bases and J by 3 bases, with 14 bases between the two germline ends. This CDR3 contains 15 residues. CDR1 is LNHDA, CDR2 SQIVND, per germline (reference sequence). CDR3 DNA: TGTGCCAGTAGCGCGGGGGCAGGGGCTAATGAAAAACTGTTTTTT. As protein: CASSAGAGANEKLFF.

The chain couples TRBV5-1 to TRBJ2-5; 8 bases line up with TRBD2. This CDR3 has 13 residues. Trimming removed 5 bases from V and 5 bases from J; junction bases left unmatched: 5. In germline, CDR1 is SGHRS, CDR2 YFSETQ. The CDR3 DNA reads TGCGCCAGCAGTCTGGCGGGAGGTGAGACCCAGTACTTC. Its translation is CASSLAGGETQYF.

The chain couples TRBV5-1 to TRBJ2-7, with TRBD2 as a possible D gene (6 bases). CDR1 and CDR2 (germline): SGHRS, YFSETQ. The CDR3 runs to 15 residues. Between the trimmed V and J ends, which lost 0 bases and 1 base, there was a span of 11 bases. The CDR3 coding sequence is TGCGCCAGCAGCTTGGGAGGGAGCGGGTCCTACGAGCAGTACTTC. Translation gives CASSLGGSGSYEQYF.

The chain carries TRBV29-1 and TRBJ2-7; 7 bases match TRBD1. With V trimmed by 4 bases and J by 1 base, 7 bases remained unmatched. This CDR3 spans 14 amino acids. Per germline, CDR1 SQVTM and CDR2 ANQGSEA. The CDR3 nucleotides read TGCAGCGTTGCCGGGACAGAAATATCCTACGAGCAGTACTTC. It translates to CSVAGTEISYEQYF.

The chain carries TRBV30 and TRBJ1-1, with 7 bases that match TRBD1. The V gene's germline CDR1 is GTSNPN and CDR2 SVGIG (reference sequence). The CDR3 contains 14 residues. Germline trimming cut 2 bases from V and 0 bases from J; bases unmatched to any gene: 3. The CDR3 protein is CAWSQTGVNTEAFF. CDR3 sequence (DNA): TGTGCCTGGAGTCAAACAGGGGTGAACACTGAAGCTTTCTTT. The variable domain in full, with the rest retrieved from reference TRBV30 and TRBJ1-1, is SQTIHQWPATLVQPVGSPLSLECTVEGTSNPNLYWYRQAAGRGLQLLFYSVGIGQISSEVPQNLSASRPQDRQFILSSKKLLLSDSGFYLCAWSQTGVNTEAFFGQGTRLTVV.

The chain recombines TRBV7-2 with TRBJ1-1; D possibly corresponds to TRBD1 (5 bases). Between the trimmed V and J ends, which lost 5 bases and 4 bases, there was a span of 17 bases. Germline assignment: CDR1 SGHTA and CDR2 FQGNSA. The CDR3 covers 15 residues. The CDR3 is CASSLDSRRTTEAFF. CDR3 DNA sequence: TGTGCCAGCAGCCTAGACAGCCGGAGGACCACTGAAGCTTTCTTT.

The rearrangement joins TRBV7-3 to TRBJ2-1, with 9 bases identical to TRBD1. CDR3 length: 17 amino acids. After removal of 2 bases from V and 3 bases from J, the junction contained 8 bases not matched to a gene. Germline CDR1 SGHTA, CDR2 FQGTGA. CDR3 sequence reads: CASSLGGQGALYNEQFF. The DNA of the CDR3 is TGTGCCAGCAGCTTAGGGGGACAGGGAGCCCTCTACAATGAGCAGTTCTTC.

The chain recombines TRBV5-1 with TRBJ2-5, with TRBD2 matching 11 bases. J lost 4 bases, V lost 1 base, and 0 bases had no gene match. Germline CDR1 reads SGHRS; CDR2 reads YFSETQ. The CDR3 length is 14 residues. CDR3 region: CASSLTSGRETQYF. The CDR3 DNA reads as TGCGCCAGCAGCTTGACTAGCGGGAGAGAGACCCAGTACTTC.

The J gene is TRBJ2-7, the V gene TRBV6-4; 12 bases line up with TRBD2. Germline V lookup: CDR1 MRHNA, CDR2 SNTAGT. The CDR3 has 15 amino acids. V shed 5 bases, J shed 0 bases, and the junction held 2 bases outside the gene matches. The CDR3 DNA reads TGTGCCAGCAGTAAGACTAGCGGGAGCTCCTACGAGCAGTACTTC. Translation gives CASSKTSGSSYEQYF.

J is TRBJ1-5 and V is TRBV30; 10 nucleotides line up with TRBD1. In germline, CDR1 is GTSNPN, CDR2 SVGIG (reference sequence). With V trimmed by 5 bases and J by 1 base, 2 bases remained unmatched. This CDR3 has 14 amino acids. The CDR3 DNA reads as TGTGCCTGGCGACAGGGGGCGAGCAATCAGCCCCAGCATTTT. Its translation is CAWRQGASNQPQHF.

The CDR3 loop reads CASSPITGENTEAFF. The CDR3 coding sequence is TGCGCCAGCAGCCCAATTACAGGGGAGAACACTGAAGCTTTCTTT. This chain connects TRBV5-1 to TRBJ1-1; 7 positions match TRBD1. The CDR3 spans 15 residues. V lost 4 bases to trimming and J lost 1 base; unmatched junction nucleotides: 7. Germline V gives CDR1 SGHRS, CDR2 YFSETQ. Drawing the rest from reference TRBV5-1 and TRBJ1-1, the complete variable domain is KAGVTQTPRYLIKTRGQQVTLSCSPISGHRSVSWYQQTPGQGLQFLFEYFSETQRNKGNFPGRFSGRQFSNSRSEMNVSTLELGDSALYLCASSPITGENTEAFFGQGTRLTVV.

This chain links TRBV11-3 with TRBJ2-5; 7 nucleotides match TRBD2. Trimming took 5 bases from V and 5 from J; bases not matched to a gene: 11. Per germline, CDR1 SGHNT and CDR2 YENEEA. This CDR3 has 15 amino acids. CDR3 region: CASSALRTSRETQYF. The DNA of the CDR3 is TGTGCCAGCAGCGCACTCCGGACTAGTCGGGAGACCCAGTACTTC.

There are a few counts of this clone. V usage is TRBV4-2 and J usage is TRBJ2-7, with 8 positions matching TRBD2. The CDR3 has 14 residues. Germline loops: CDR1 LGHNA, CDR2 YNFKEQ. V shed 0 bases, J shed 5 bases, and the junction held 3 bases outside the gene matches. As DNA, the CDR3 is TGTGCCAGCAGCCAAGAGGGGACTAGGGACGAGCAGTACTTC. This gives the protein CASSQEGTRDEQYF.